Listed below are T cell receptor beta chains from one sample, sequenced in a study of tumor and adjacent non-tumor tissue in lung cancer. TCRdb used MiXCR to reprocess the multiplex PCR reads, holding one entry per CDR3 protein. The table shows 80,000 to 130,000 distinct CDR3 sequences, with 65% occurring only once. Sequenced material: distant non-tumor lung tissue. Receptor source: a man aged 25 to 40 with non-small cell lung cancer. CDR3s include the opening cysteine and the closing phenylalanine or tryptophan. A D gene is named only where the DNA matches it firmly. Some rows mark clone size as missing; the rest say once, few, many or name a class of expanded clone.

J gene: TRBJ1-3
D gene: NA
clone size: NA
V gene: TRBV11-2
CDR3 DNA: TGTGCCAGCAGCGGACGGGACACCCAGGTCCCTGGAAACACCATATATTTT
CDR3 protein: CASSGRDTQVPGNTIYF

J gene: TRBJ2-5
D gene: TRBD1
clone size: many
V gene: TRBV6-6
CDR3 DNA: TGTGCCAGCAGTTACTACGGGACAGGGGGAGAAGAGACCCAGTACTTC
CDR3 protein: CASSYYGTGGEETQYF

J gene: TRBJ2-3
D gene: TRBD2
clone size: NA
V gene: TRBV11-3
CDR3 DNA: TGTGCCAGCAGCCCACGAGCGGGAGGGGGAACAGATACGCAGTATTTT
CDR3 protein: CASSPRAGGGTDTQYF

J gene: TRBJ2-7
D gene: NA
clone size: NA
V gene: TRBV4-1
CDR3 DNA: TGCACCAGCAGCCAAGATACAGGGCGAGGCGAGCAGTACTTC
CDR3 protein: CTSSQDTGRGEQYF

J gene: TRBJ1-1
D gene: TRBD1
clone size: many
V gene: TRBV11-3
CDR3 DNA: TGTGCCAGCAGCCCCAGGGGGGACACTGAAGCTTTCTTT
CDR3 protein: CASSPRGDTEAFF

J gene: TRBJ2-5
D gene: NA
clone size: NA
V gene: TRBV10-3
CDR3 DNA: TGTGCCATCAGTGACGGCGGGTGTGCGACCCAGTACTTC
CDR3 protein: CAISDGGCATQYF

J gene: TRBJ2-1
D gene: NA
clone size: NA
V gene: TRBV11-3
CDR3 DNA: TGTGCCAGTAGCCGTAACAGGAATGAACAGTTCTTC
CDR3 protein: CASSRNRNEQFF

J gene: TRBJ2-1
D gene: NA
clone size: NA
V gene: TRBV9
CDR3 DNA: TGTGCCAGCAGCTCGGACGTGGACAATGAGCAGTTCTTC
CDR3 protein: CASSSDVDNEQFF

J gene: TRBJ2-5
D gene: TRBD2
clone size: many
V gene: TRBV10-3
CDR3 DNA: TGTGCCATCAGGAGCGGGGGGGCCGATGAGACCCAGTACTTC
CDR3 protein: CAIRSGGADETQYF

J gene: TRBJ2-7
D gene: NA
clone size: once
V gene: TRBV12-3/TRBV12-4
CDR3 DNA: TGTGCCCGCAGTTGGGTCAGGGACTACGAGCAGTACTTC
CDR3 protein: CARSWVRDYEQYF

J gene: TRBJ1-5
D gene: TRBD1
clone size: NA
V gene: TRBV6-2/TRBV6-3
CDR3 DNA: TGTGCCAGTTGCTCAGGACAGGGACAACAGCCCCAGCATTTT
CDR3 protein: CASCSGQGQQPQHF

J gene: TRBJ1-3
D gene: TRBD1
clone size: NA
V gene: TRBV29-1
CDR3 DNA: TGCAGTATGCCGGATGACAGGGGGCGCGGAAACACCATATATTTT
CDR3 protein: CSMPDDRGRGNTIYF

J gene: TRBJ2-1
D gene: NA
clone size: few
V gene: TRBV18
CDR3 DNA: TGTGCCAGCTCACAATACAGGGATAATGAGCAGTTCTTC
CDR3 protein: CASSQYRDNEQFF

J gene: TRBJ2-1
D gene: NA
clone size: NA
V gene: TRBV2
CDR3 DNA: TGTGCCAGCAGTTATACTACGTACAATGAGCAGTTCTTC
CDR3 protein: CASSYTTYNEQFF

J gene: TRBJ2-5
D gene: TRBD1
clone size: NA
V gene: TRBV10-3
CDR3 DNA: TGTGCTATCAAGGGACAGGGAGGGGAGACCCAGCACTTC
CDR3 protein: CAIKGQGGETQHF

J gene: TRBJ2-3
D gene: NA
clone size: once
V gene: TRBV6-4
CDR3 DNA: TGTGCCAACAGCGAAGAGGGAGTGACAGATACGCAGTATTTT
CDR3 protein: CANSEEGVTDTQYF

J gene: TRBJ1-2
D gene: NA
clone size: NA
V gene: TRBV29-1
CDR3 DNA: TGCAGCGTTGAACGCTCTGAATATGGCTACACCTTC
CDR3 protein: CSVERSEYGYTF

J gene: TRBJ2-1
D gene: NA
clone size: NA
V gene: TRBV20-1
CDR3 DNA: TGCAGCGCTAGAGGGGACTTAATAGATGGCAATGAGCAGTTCTTC
CDR3 protein: CSARGDLIDGNEQFF

J gene: TRBJ1-4
D gene: NA
clone size: NA
V gene: TRBV20-1
CDR3 DNA: TGCAGTGCCCCCCGTCCGTCACCTAATGAAAAACTGTTTTTT
CDR3 protein: CSAPRPSPNEKLFF

J gene: TRBJ2-2
D gene: NA
clone size: NA
V gene: TRBV6-2/TRBV6-3
CDR3 DNA: TGTGCCAACAGTTACTCGAGGACAGCTTCGAACGCCGGGGAGCTGTTTTTT
CDR3 protein: CANSYSRTASNAGELFF

J gene: TRBJ2-4
D gene: NA
clone size: NA
V gene: TRBV20-1
CDR3 DNA: TGCAGTGCTAGTACACGGCCCCTAGCCAAAAACGTTCAGTACTTC
CDR3 protein: CSASTRPLAKNVQYF

J gene: TRBJ2-7
D gene: TRBD2
clone size: NA
V gene: TRBV20-1
CDR3 DNA: TGCAGTGCTACGCCAGGGACTAGCAGCTCCTTCGAGCAGTACTTC
CDR3 protein: CSATPGTSSSFEQYF

J gene: TRBJ2-1
D gene: NA
clone size: once
V gene: TRBV5-1
CDR3 DNA: TGCGCCAGCAGCCCCCAAGGGGGAGTCAATTACAATGAGCAGTTCTTC
CDR3 protein: CASSPQGGVNYNEQFF

J gene: TRBJ1-1
D gene: NA
clone size: NA
V gene: TRBV4-1
CDR3 DNA: TGCGCCAGCAGCCACCCTACCCGGACAGACTTGAGCGCTGAAGCTTCCTTT
CDR3 protein: CASSHPTRTDLSAEASF

J gene: TRBJ1-1
D gene: TRBD1
clone size: NA
V gene: TRBV20-1
CDR3 DNA: TGCAGTGCTAGGGAGACAGGGAAATACACTGAAGCTTTCTTT
CDR3 protein: CSARETGKYTEAFF

J gene: TRBJ2-7
D gene: TRBD1
clone size: NA
V gene: TRBV10-3
CDR3 DNA: TGTACCATCTTGGATACGGACAGGTACCACGAGCGGTACTTC
CDR3 protein: CTILDTDRYHERYF

J gene: TRBJ2-4
D gene: NA
clone size: few
V gene: TRBV11-2
CDR3 DNA: TGTGCCAGCAGCTACAGGTGTGGCAAAAACAATCAGTACTTC
CDR3 protein: CASSYRCGKNNQYF

J gene: TRBJ1-1
D gene: NA
clone size: NA
V gene: TRBV4-3
CDR3 DNA: TGCACCAGCAGCCAAGACAAATGGCTCACCGAAGCTTTCTTT
CDR3 protein: CTSSQDKWLTEAFF

J gene: TRBJ2-3
D gene: TRBD1
clone size: NA
V gene: TRBV6-5
CDR3 DNA: TGTGCCAGCAGTTACTCGGCAGGGGGCATGGCAGATACGCAGTATTTT
CDR3 protein: CASSYSAGGMADTQYF

J gene: TRBJ2-6
D gene: NA
clone size: once
V gene: TRBV6-5
CDR3 DNA: TGTGCCAGCAGTTCTAACACCTTATGGGCAGGGCCCAACGTCCTGACTTTC
CDR3 protein: CASSSNTLWAGPNVLTF

J gene: TRBJ2-3
D gene: NA
clone size: many
V gene: TRBV4-3
CDR3 DNA: TGCGCCAGCAGCCAAGATATAGGGGTCGGTGGAACAGATACGCAGTATTTT
CDR3 protein: CASSQDIGVGGTDTQYF

J gene: TRBJ2-7
D gene: TRBD2
clone size: few
V gene: TRBV11-2
CDR3 DNA: TGTGCCAGCAGCCGGGGGGGAGGGAGCTCCTACGCGCAGTACTTC
CDR3 protein: CASSRGGGSSYAQYF

J gene: TRBJ2-3
D gene: TRBD2
clone size: once
V gene: TRBV7-9
CDR3 DNA: TGTGCCAGCAGAATAGCGGGGGGGCCGACAGATATGCAGTATTTT
CDR3 protein: CASRIAGGPTDMQYF

J gene: TRBJ2-1
D gene: NA
clone size: NA
V gene: TRBV20-1
CDR3 DNA: TGCAGTGCCATGACCGGGATCAGCGTTCTCCATGAGCAGTTCTTC
CDR3 protein: CSAMTGISVLHEQFF

J gene: TRBJ2-1
D gene: NA
clone size: NA
V gene: TRBV19
CDR3 DNA: TGTGCCAGTAGGATCCGTGAAGGGGTACAGTATGAGCAGTTCTTC
CDR3 protein: CASRIREGVQYEQFF

J gene: TRBJ2-5
D gene: NA
clone size: NA
V gene: TRBV29-1
CDR3 DNA: TGCAACACCTCCCTTGGTGGGGCCCAAGAGACCCTGTACTTC
CDR3 protein: CNTSLGGAQETLYF

J gene: TRBJ2-6
D gene: NA
clone size: NA
V gene: TRBV10-3
CDR3 DNA: TGTGCCATCAGGGATCACAGGGATAGCTCTGGGGCCAACGTCCCGACTTTC
CDR3 protein: CAIRDHRDSSGANVPTF